What follows describes a single TCR beta chain. J was trimmed by 6 bases and V by 2 bases; bases with no gene match: 5. From germline, CDR1 is MNHEY and CDR2 SVGAGI. CDR3 length equals 15 residues. Using a J-beta primer mix together with a sample-barcoded 5' primer, a second PCR was run for about 6 to 12 cycles. Sequencing of every sample gave 2.5 million or more CDR3-containing paired-end reads. MiXCR was run by TCRdb on the 5' RACE reads, yielding one entry per CDR3 protein. The sample lists roughly 1.5 million distinct CDR3 sequences; roughly two fifths were seen once. The entry originates in a study of blood T cells in healthy people across ages.

The receptor's source is a woman under 30 in good health. Source material: blood. J is TRBJ2-7 and V is TRBV6-5, with 12 bases matching TRBD2. The CDR3 DNA sequence: TGTGCCAGCAGTTACACCGGGACTAGCGGGTGCGAGCAGTACTTC. It translates to CASSYTGTSGCEQYF.